This T cell receptor beta chain was documented in a study of T cells in Graves' hyperthyroidism and ophthalmopathy. The study's findings and limits: In the blood, most expanded thyroid clonotypes above 0.001 appeared as well.

With respect to this clonotype: Antigen specificity is unknown.

TCR beta CDR3 sequences were amplified from RNA transcripts. HTBI primers were employed in a first-round RT-PCR of the TCR CDR3. TCRdb processed the multiplex PCR reads anew with MiXCR; each CDR3 protein has one entry. The top ten hold about 8.2% of the sample, which has approximately 590,000 distinct CDR3 sequences, 46% seen once. Sequencing used peripheral blood or thyroid tissue (not recorded which). The sequence came from a woman aged 18 to 35 with Graves' hyperthyroidism.

Here the CDR3 DNA reads TGTGCCAGCAGCTTGGACAGGGGTTTAGCTTTCTTT. Its protein product is CASSLDRGLAFF. This rearrangement joins TRBV7-2 to TRBJ1-1; 9 bases map to TRBD1. With V trimmed by 3 bases and J by 10 bases, 3 bases remained unmatched. Germline V gene lookup returns CDR1 SGHTA and CDR2 FQGNSA. The CDR3 spans 12 residues. Full variable domain (rest looked up from reference TRBV7-2 and TRBJ1-1): GAGVSQSPSNKVTEKGKDVELRCDPISGHTALYWYRQSLGQGLEFLIYFQGNSAPDKSGLPSDRFSAERTGGSVSTLTIQRTQQEDSAVYLCASSLDRGLAFFGQGTRLTVV.